Listed below are T cell receptor beta chains from one sample, sequenced in a study of blood T cells in healthy people across ages. One entry per CDR3 protein, called by TCRdb with MiXCR from the 5' RACE reads. The sample holds 1.5 million to 2 million distinct CDR3 sequences, around 40% seen once. What was sequenced was blood. The receptors were sampled from a human donor in good health. The CDR3 runs from the conserved cysteine through the conserved F or W. Each record gives: J gene, CDR3 length, V gene, CDR3 protein.

J gene: TRBJ2-5; CDR3 length: 15; V gene: TRBV4-3; CDR3 protein: CASSLRGARGETQYF
J gene: TRBJ1-4; CDR3 length: 16; V gene: TRBV5-1; CDR3 protein: CASSPSRDPGDEKLFF
J gene: TRBJ1-1; CDR3 length: 11; V gene: TRBV29-1; CDR3 protein: CSVDVGGRTFF
J gene: TRBJ1-2; CDR3 length: 15; V gene: TRBV5-1; CDR3 protein: CASSRRDSMEHGYTF
J gene: TRBJ2-3; CDR3 length: 15; V gene: TRBV7-3; CDR3 protein: CASSLSGGGRGTQYF
J gene: TRBJ2-1; CDR3 length: 10; V gene: TRBV12-3/TRBV12-4; CDR3 protein: CASAADEQFF
J gene: TRBJ2-5; CDR3 length: 16; V gene: TRBV11-3; CDR3 protein: CASSLRGGRSRDFQYF
J gene: TRBJ2-5; CDR3 length: 15; V gene: TRBV6-2/TRBV6-3; CDR3 protein: CASSYIGGAQETQYF
J gene: TRBJ2-1; CDR3 length: 17; V gene: TRBV6-1; CDR3 protein: CASIRLGGQGRHNEQFF
J gene: TRBJ1-2; CDR3 length: 15; V gene: TRBV4-3; CDR3 protein: CASSQDGGGVYGYTF
J gene: TRBJ2-1; CDR3 length: 14; V gene: TRBV10-3; CDR3 protein: CAISEPNTYNEQFF
J gene: TRBJ2-5; CDR3 length: 14; V gene: TRBV29-1; CDR3 protein: CSVARQDLQETQYF
J gene: TRBJ1-2; CDR3 length: 14; V gene: TRBV11-3; CDR3 protein: CASSFGGASRGYTF
J gene: TRBJ2-7; CDR3 length: 17; V gene: TRBV6-2/TRBV6-3; CDR3 protein: CASSGRTSGSWEYEQYF
J gene: TRBJ1-2; CDR3 length: 14; V gene: TRBV7-3; CDR3 protein: CASSPTGGGGGYTF
J gene: TRBJ2-7; CDR3 length: 15; V gene: TRBV7-2; CDR3 protein: CVSRQDRISSYEQYF
J gene: TRBJ1-1; CDR3 length: 14; V gene: TRBV28; CDR3 protein: CASTTLGDGSKAFF
J gene: TRBJ1-2; CDR3 length: 15; V gene: TRBV7-8; CDR3 protein: CASSLGPGTNYGYTF
J gene: TRBJ1-1; CDR3 length: 16; V gene: TRBV12-3/TRBV12-4; CDR3 protein: CASTQDPGQGDTEAFF
J gene: TRBJ1-3; CDR3 length: 14; V gene: TRBV9; CDR3 protein: CASSVQSSGNTIYF
J gene: TRBJ2-1; CDR3 length: 17; V gene: TRBV27; CDR3 protein: CASSLRGTSATHNEQFF
J gene: TRBJ2-3; CDR3 length: 16; V gene: TRBV12-3/TRBV12-4; CDR3 protein: CASSLASGGAGDTQYF
J gene: NA; CDR3 length: 15; V gene: TRBV6-5; CDR3 protein: CASSYSGTGVYEQYF
J gene: TRBJ1-2; CDR3 length: 13; V gene: TRBV12-3/TRBV12-4; CDR3 protein: CASSRDGQWDYTF
J gene: TRBJ2-7; CDR3 length: 12; V gene: TRBV7-2; CDR3 protein: CASSLSQGEQYF
J gene: TRBJ2-3; CDR3 length: 15; V gene: TRBV9; CDR3 protein: CASSARGGGTDTRYF
J gene: TRBJ2-1; CDR3 length: 15; V gene: TRBV15; CDR3 protein: CATSPRAGGYNEQFF
J gene: TRBJ1-2; CDR3 length: 14; V gene: TRBV12-3/TRBV12-4; CDR3 protein: CASSPPRGNYGYTF
J gene: TRBJ2-5; CDR3 length: 14; V gene: TRBV3-1; CDR3 protein: CASSTLAGSETQYF
J gene: TRBJ2-2; CDR3 length: 14; V gene: TRBV5-1; CDR3 protein: CASTTSTNTGELFF
J gene: TRBJ2-3; CDR3 length: 13; V gene: TRBV5-1; CDR3 protein: CASSLDPTVTQYF
J gene: TRBJ1-2; CDR3 length: 15; V gene: TRBV27; CDR3 protein: CASLNPGQGDYGYTF
J gene: TRBJ1-1; CDR3 length: 14; V gene: TRBV7-2; CDR3 protein: CASSTRAARTEAFF
J gene: TRBJ2-3; CDR3 length: 13; V gene: TRBV10-3; CDR3 protein: CAISGSGEDTQYF
J gene: TRBJ2-1; CDR3 length: 13; V gene: TRBV7-8; CDR3 protein: CASMDSSYNEQFF
J gene: TRBJ1-2; CDR3 length: 17; V gene: TRBV4-3; CDR3 protein: CASSQDLRGRGHYGYTF
J gene: TRBJ2-5; CDR3 length: 16; V gene: TRBV5-4; CDR3 protein: CASSRGTGAPQETQYF
J gene: NA; CDR3 length: 13; V gene: TRBV12-3/TRBV12-4; CDR3 protein: CASRSAGAYEQYF
J gene: TRBJ1-2; CDR3 length: 14; V gene: TRBV4-2; CDR3 protein: CASSQDIQYYGYTF
J gene: TRBJ1-2; CDR3 length: 15; V gene: TRBV7-3; CDR3 protein: CASSPEGGINYGYTF
J gene: TRBJ2-7; CDR3 length: 15; V gene: TRBV7-2; CDR3 protein: CASSSPDRASYEQYF
J gene: TRBJ1-4; CDR3 length: 15; V gene: TRBV12-3/TRBV12-4; CDR3 protein: CASSLSGATNEKLFF
J gene: TRBJ2-5; CDR3 length: 17; V gene: TRBV7-2; CDR3 protein: CASSQWGASGGRETQYF
J gene: TRBJ1-5; CDR3 length: 15; V gene: TRBV6-2/TRBV6-3; CDR3 protein: CASSYGTDWDQPQHF
J gene: TRBJ1-5; CDR3 length: 13; V gene: TRBV27; CDR3 protein: CASSLRESQPQHF
J gene: TRBJ1-2; CDR3 length: 16; V gene: TRBV19; CDR3 protein: CASSPGGSLLGYGYTF
J gene: TRBJ2-6; CDR3 length: 17; V gene: TRBV5-1; CDR3 protein: CASSLVYRGRMANVLTF
J gene: TRBJ2-1; CDR3 length: 15; V gene: TRBV7-3; CDR3 protein: CASSRPDRGYNEQFF
J gene: TRBJ2-7; CDR3 length: 14; V gene: TRBV20-1; CDR3 protein: CSACMGQGTREQYF
J gene: TRBJ2-3; CDR3 length: 14; V gene: TRBV12-3/TRBV12-4; CDR3 protein: CASSLFRDTDTQYF
J gene: NA; CDR3 length: 15; V gene: TRBV3-1; CDR3 protein: CASSLYESRGLEQFF
J gene: TRBJ2-1; CDR3 length: 16; V gene: TRBV4-1; CDR3 protein: CASSQAPGTGSQEQFF
J gene: TRBJ1-2; CDR3 length: 14; V gene: TRBV2; CDR3 protein: CASRLLTSMGGYTF
J gene: TRBJ1-2; CDR3 length: 16; V gene: TRBV9; CDR3 protein: CASSVGDNGIYYGYTF
J gene: TRBJ2-7; CDR3 length: 15; V gene: TRBV7-2; CDR3 protein: CASSEPRDGTYEQYF
J gene: TRBJ2-7; CDR3 length: 14; V gene: TRBV13; CDR3 protein: CASSLGTSADEQYF
J gene: TRBJ1-5; CDR3 length: 17; V gene: TRBV4-3; CDR3 protein: CASSQEAQGVSNQPQHF
J gene: TRBJ2-7; CDR3 length: 16; V gene: TRBV6-5; CDR3 protein: CASSYSRLAGSYEQYF
J gene: TRBJ2-3; CDR3 length: 16; V gene: TRBV6-4; CDR3 protein: CASSDIRDSSTDTQYF
J gene: TRBJ2-3; CDR3 length: 14; V gene: TRBV20-1; CDR3 protein: CSAPGLTGGDTQYF